At least ten counts were recorded for the clone carrying this TCR beta chain. Its antigen is still unknown. The data were taken from a study of regulatory T cells in long-lasting Graves disease. Overall study results and limits: TRBV28 was favored in persistent disease, as were TRBJ1-2 and TRBJ2-5. The persistent group shared 2,500 to 3,000 public clonotypes, more than the approximately 1,000 shared by new patients. Samples came from peripheral blood alone, without thyroid tissue. Relative to newly diagnosed Graves' patients, persistent ones had lower TCR diversity.

Time point described: persistent/refractory GD, antithyroid drugs over 5 years with positive TRAb. Following extraction of RNA from PBMCs, that RNA was used to make the TCR library. Building the TCR beta libraries relied on iRepertoire HTBI primers, and CDR3 regions underwent Arm-PCR. TCRdb recomputed calls from the multiplex PCR reads with MiXCR, one row per CDR3 protein. The sample records about 660,000 distinct CDR3 sequences, around 32% being singletons. There are 14 residues in the CDR3. Between the trimmed V and J ends, which lost 6 bases and 7 bases, there was a span of 15 bases. The germline V gene encodes CDR1 SNHLY and CDR2 FYNNEI.

The sample in question was peripheral blood mononuclear cells (PBMCs), obtained when the disease was refractory, from a patient treated with antithyroid drugs. The V gene is TRBV2, the J gene TRBJ1-4; D unresolved. The clonotype was recovered from a female donor with Graves disease. CDR3 in amino acids: CASRQRPTSEKLFF. The CDR3 DNA sequence: TGTGCCAGCAGACAGCGGCCGACGTCTGAAAAACTGTTTTTT.